This T cell receptor (beta chain) was obtained from a study of blood T cell repertoires in COVID-19. In the study overall: The United States, Italy and Spain supplied acute and convalescent COVID-19 samples. PBMCs, B-cell-depleted T cells, or T cells were the source of the cDNA or gDNA that made up the material.

Study processing details: By means of reference gene primer amplification, nucleated cell counts were estimated. Libraries were prepared by immunoSEQ multiplex PCR; TCRdb keeps only in-frame clonotypes and omits some of them. V and J calls and clone size are copied from that table; D and trimming were computed from the DNA. This table has about 55,000 clones, about 85% appearing once. The CDR3 extends over 15 amino acids. Trimming stripped 1 base from V and 4 bases from J, with 11 bases between. Germline values: CDR1 KGHSH, CDR2 LQKENI. The receptor was isolated from a human donor in a cohort sampled during active COVID-19. This chain uses TRBV18 with TRBJ2-1, with a weak D call TRBD1 (7 bases). Sequenced sample: peripheral blood. The chain's CDR3 is CASSPQAGGYNEQFF. The CDR3, as DNA: TGTGCCAGCTCACCACAGGCAGGGGGGTACAATGAGCAGTTCTTC. Using reference TRBV18 and TRBJ2-1 for the parts outside the CDR3, the full variable domain is NAGVMQNPRHLVRRRGQEARLRCSPMKGHSHVYWYRQLPEEGLKFMVYLQKENIIDESGMPKERFSAEFPKEGPSILRIQQVVRGDSAAYFCASSPQAGGYNEQFFGPGTRLTVL.